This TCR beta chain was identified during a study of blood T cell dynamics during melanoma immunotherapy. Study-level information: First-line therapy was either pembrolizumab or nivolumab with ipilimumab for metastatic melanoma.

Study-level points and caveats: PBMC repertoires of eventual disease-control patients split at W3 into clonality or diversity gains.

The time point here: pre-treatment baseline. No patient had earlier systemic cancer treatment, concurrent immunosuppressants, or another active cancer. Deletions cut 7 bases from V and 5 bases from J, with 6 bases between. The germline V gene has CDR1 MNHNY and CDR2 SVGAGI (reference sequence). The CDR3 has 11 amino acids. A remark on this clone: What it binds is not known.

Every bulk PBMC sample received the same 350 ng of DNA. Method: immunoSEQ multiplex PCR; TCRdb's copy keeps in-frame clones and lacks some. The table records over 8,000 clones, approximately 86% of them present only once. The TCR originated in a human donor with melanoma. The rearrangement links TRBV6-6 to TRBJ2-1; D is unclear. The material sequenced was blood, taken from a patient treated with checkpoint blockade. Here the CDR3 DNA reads TGTGCCAGCACGGGTAACAATGAGCAGTTCTTC. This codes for CASTGNNEQFF.